The 25 T cell receptor beta chains in this list originate from one sample, sequenced in a study of shared clonotypes between healthy human individuals. The repertoire was sequenced with immunoSEQ multiplex PCR; TCRdb's copy has only in-frame clones and lacks some. The repertoire holds about 490,000 clones, with 60% to 85% as singletons. The sequenced sample consisted of PBMCs. The source is a woman in her 40s in good health. Some clones in this sample may be carry-over from other donors' samples.

This chain joins TRBV7-6 and TRBJ2-7; 9 positions match TRBD2. The germline gives CDR1 SGHVS, CDR2 FNYEAQ. This CDR3 is 16 amino acids long. V lost 5 bases, J lost 0 bases, and 8 bases stayed unmatched. The CDR3 protein is CASSQKSGRSSYEQYF. The CDR3, as DNA: TGTGCCAGCAGCCAGAAGAGCGGGAGGAGCTCCTACGAGCAGTACTTC.

Comment on this clone: A far larger clone is just one base off, so this is likely a read error. J is TRBJ2-7 and V is TRBV7-9; TRBD2 is a possible D gene (6 bases). Germline V gene lookup returns CDR1 SEHNR and CDR2 FQNEAQ (reference sequence). CDR3 length equals 14 residues. In DNA form, the CDR3 reads TGCGCCAGCAGCCGATTTGCGGGGCCCTACGAGCAGTACTTC. Translating it yields CASSRFAGPYEQYF.

This chain connects TRBV6-5 to TRBJ2-3, with 9 nucleotides matching TRBD2. From germline, CDR1 is MNHEY and CDR2 SVGAGI. The ends lost 4 bases at V and 4 bases at J; junction bases unmatched: 9. This CDR3 region has 16 residues. CDR3 DNA sequence: TGTGCCAGCAGTTCCCTTAGCGGGAGAGGGCCAGATACGCAGTATTTT. Protein sequence: CASSSLSGRGPDTQYF.

This clone was counted a few times. The chain couples TRBV7-8 to TRBJ2-7, with a weak D call TRBD1 (5 bases). Per the germline V gene, CDR1 is SGHVS and CDR2 is FQNEAQ. Trimming shortened V by 1 base and J by 3 bases, and 13 bases separated the two germline ends. This CDR3 comprises 15 residues. The CDR3 region is CASSLELGPYYEQYF. The CDR3 nucleotides read TGTGCCAGCAGCTTAGAACTGGGGCCGTACTACGAGCAGTACTTC.

V usage is TRBV2 and J usage is TRBJ1-1, with a weak D call TRBD1 (5 bases). Germline V CDR1 and CDR2: SNHLY, FYNNEI. Trimming removed 2 bases from V and 10 bases from J, with 14 bases in between. The CDR3 length is 13 residues. Here the CDR3 reads CASSEYGHVRAFF. CDR3 nucleotides: TGTGCCAGCAGTGAATACGGACATGTACGAGCTTTCTTT.

Comment on this clone: A much larger clone lies a single base off, so this may be a read error. Other DNA sequences in this specimen translate into the identical CDR3. The CDR3 loop reads CSVGGMNTEAFF. The CDR3 DNA sequence: TGCAGCGTTGGGGGTATGAACACTGAAGCTTTCTTC. The chain is built from TRBV29-1 and TRBJ1-1; D gene ambiguous. The germline gives CDR1 SQVTM, CDR2 ANQGSEA. This CDR3 has 12 amino acids.

This rearrangement joins TRBV5-1 to TRBJ2-7, with D perhaps matching TRBD2 (6 bases). Trimming took off 0 bases at V and 7 bases at J, with 17 bases between the two ends. CDR3 size: 15 residues. The germline V gene has CDR1 SGHRS and CDR2 YFSETQ. The CDR3 loop is CASSLDGFGAGEQYF. The CDR3 nucleotides read TGCGCCAGCAGCTTGGACGGATTTGGGGCGGGGGAGCAGTACTTC.

The chain joins TRBV5-1 to TRBJ2-1; D is unclear. Germline CDR1 and CDR2: SGHRS and YFSETQ. V lost 4 bases and J lost 0, with 5 bases in between. The CDR3 is 13 amino acids. This CDR3 reads CASSPHSYNEQFF. Here the CDR3 DNA reads TGCGCCAGCAGCCCCCACTCCTACAATGAGCAGTTCTTC.

The chain recombines TRBV5-1 with TRBJ1-4, with a weak D call TRBD1 (6 bases). Looked up from germline, CDR1 is SGHRS and CDR2 is YFSETQ. CDR3 length: 14 residues. V was pared by 4 bases and J by 8 bases, with 15 bases between. Written as DNA, the CDR3 is TGCGCCAGCAGCCCGCAGACAGGAACCGAAAAACTGTTTTTT. Encoded protein: CASSPQTGTEKLFF.

The chain couples TRBV25-1 to TRBJ1-2; TRBD1 matches 9 bases. The CDR3 covers 14 residues. Germline V gene lookup returns CDR1 MGHDK and CDR2 SYGVNS. The J segment lost 6 bases and the V segment lost 10 bases, leaving 12 bases of the junction unmatched. CDR3 amino acids: CATRSGQGAHGYTF. DNA of the CDR3: TGTGCCACCCGATCGGGACAGGGCGCCCATGGCTACACCTTC.

The chain couples TRBV5-1 to TRBJ2-3, with 10 bases fitting TRBD2. The CDR3 loop spans 18 amino acids. With 4 bases clipped from V and 4 bases from J, the junction kept 15 bases outside the gene matches. Germline loops: CDR1 SGHRS, CDR2 YFSETQ. This CDR3 reads CASSPPGSPSGSADTQYF. CDR3 coding DNA: TGCGCCAGCAGCCCCCCAGGGTCGCCTAGCGGGAGCGCAGATACGCAGTATTTT.

The rearrangement joins TRBV6-5 to TRBJ2-3; 8 nucleotides line up with TRBD1. The ends lost 6 bases at V and 6 bases at J; junction bases unmatched: 8. Germline V gives CDR1 MNHEY, CDR2 SVGAGI. The CDR3 runs to 14 residues. CDR3 in amino acids: CASSSRQGLDTQYF. For the CDR3, the DNA is TGTGCCAGCAGCAGTCGACAGGGGCTGGATACGCAGTATTTT.

The rearrangement joins TRBV7-2 to TRBJ2-5; the D gene is possibly TRBD1 (6 bases). The CDR3 contains 13 residues. Trimming took off 6 bases at V and 4 bases at J, with 12 bases between the two ends. Per the germline V gene, CDR1 is SGHTA and CDR2 is FQGNSA. In DNA form, the CDR3 reads TGTGCCAGCAGTCCGACAGGAGTAGAGACCCAGTACTTC. Its protein product is CASSPTGVETQYF.

V gene TRBV11-2 combines with J gene TRBJ2-5; a possible D gene is TRBD1 (5 bases). Germline V gene data show CDR1 as SGHAT and CDR2 as FQNNGV. The V end was cut by 3 bases, the J end by 5 bases, with 10 bases between. This CDR3 comprises 13 residues. The chain's CDR3 is CASSFGQRETQYF. CDR3 nucleotides: TGTGCCAGCAGCTTCGGACAAAGGGAGACCCAGTACTTC. Together with reference TRBV11-2 and TRBJ2-5, the CDR3 gives the full variable domain: EAGVAQSPRYKIIEKRQSVAFWCNPISGHATLYWYQQILGQGPKLLIQFQNNGVVDDSQLPKDRFSAERLKGVDSTLKIQPAKLEDSAVYLCASSFGQRETQYFGPGTRLLVL.

The chain combines TRBV5-1 with TRBJ1-1; D remains unclear. Germline-derived CDR1 and CDR2 are SGHRS and YFSETQ. V was shortened by 6 bases and J by 0 bases, with 9 bases between the two germline ends. CDR3 length: 13 amino acids. CDR3 protein: CASTDTLNTEAFF. Written as DNA, the CDR3 is TGCGCCAGCACCGACACCCTGAACACTGAAGCTTTCTTT.

CDR3 bases: TGTGCCAGCTCACCACCGGCTAGCCGATACACAGATACGCAGTATTTT. This encodes CASSPPASRYTDTQYF. The gene calls are TRBV18 and TRBJ2-3; perhaps TRBD2 as D (5 bases). The V gene lost 0 bases and the J gene lost 2 bases, with 12 bases spanning the gap. CDR1 and CDR2 from the germline V gene are KGHSH and LQKENI. The CDR3 runs to 16 residues.

Many counts were recorded for this clone. The same CDR3 can be traced to other DNA sequences in this sample. V and J are TRBV15 and TRBJ2-6; 7 bases match TRBD1. This CDR3 comprises 16 residues. The V gene end was trimmed by 9 bases and the J gene end by 0 bases; junction bases not matched to a gene: 8. Germline V lookup: CDR1 LNHNV, CDR2 YYDKDF (reference sequence). CDR3 in DNA: TGTGCCACAAGCGACAGGGCGATCTCTGGGGCCAACGTCCTGACTTTC. Residues: CATSDRAISGANVLTF.

The chain is built from TRBV4-3 and TRBJ2-2, with 7 bases fitting TRBD2. The V gene end was trimmed by 3 bases and the J gene end by 0 bases; junction bases not matched to a gene: 4. The CDR3 is made up of 16 amino acids. Germline-derived CDR1 and CDR2 are LGHNA and YSLEER. The CDR3, as DNA: TGCGCCAGCAGCCAGTCGACTAGCACGAACACCGGGGAGCTGTTTTTT. It encodes CASSQSTSTNTGELFF.

The CDR3 protein is CASTPDTGTDTQYF. The CDR3 DNA follows: TGCGCCAGCACCCCAGACACAGGCACAGATACGCAGTATTTT. The chain employs TRBV5-1 and TRBJ2-3; no clear D gene. The length of the CDR3 is 14 residues. V lost 6 bases and J lost 1, with 12 bases in between. Germline loops: CDR1 SGHRS, CDR2 YFSETQ. The whole variable domain, filled in from reference TRBV5-1 and TRBJ2-3, reads KAGVTQTPRYLIKTRGQQVTLSCSPISGHRSVSWYQQTPGQGLQFLFEYFSETQRNKGNFPGRFSGRQFSNSRSEMNVSTLELGDSALYLCASTPDTGTDTQYFGPGTRLTVL.

The genes are TRBV5-4 and TRBJ2-7; possible D gene TRBD1, 6 bases. The germline V and J ends were trimmed by 0 bases and 6 bases, with 13 bases remaining between them. Germline assignment: CDR1 SGHNT and CDR2 YYREEE (reference sequence). The CDR3 sequence is 14 residues long. CDR3 sequence reads: CASSLGTAIPEQYF. For the CDR3, the DNA is TGTGCCAGCAGCTTGGGGACAGCTATCCCCGAGCAGTACTTC.

This clone has more than one count but fewer than ten. The chain recombines TRBV7-9 with TRBJ1-4; tentative D call: TRBD1 (6 bases). The CDR3 is made up of 14 amino acids. V shed 5 bases and J shed 4 bases, with 11 bases lying between them. Germline CDR1 reads SEHNR; CDR2 reads FQNEAQ (reference sequence). The DNA of the CDR3 is TGTGCCAGCAGCACACAACAGGGTAATGAAAAACTGTTTTTT. Its translation: CASSTQQGNEKLFF.

V and J are TRBV5-6 and TRBJ2-1; TRBD2 matches 11 bases. CDR3 size: 17 residues. Per the germline V gene, CDR1 is SGHDT and CDR2 is YYEEEE. V trimming: 4 bases; J trimming: 7 bases; junction bases outside the gene matches: 13. This CDR3 is CASSRRRTSGRGNEQFF. The CDR3 DNA sequence: TGTGCCAGCAGCCGACGTCGAACTAGCGGGAGAGGGAATGAGCAGTTCTTC.

The chain couples TRBV7-8 to TRBJ2-7; the match to TRBD2 covers 10 bases. Germline V gene lookup returns CDR1 SGHVS and CDR2 FQNEAQ. The CDR3 sequence is 15 residues long. The V and J ends lost 1 base and 3 bases, in that order; junction bases with no gene match: 3. Here the CDR3 DNA reads TGTGCCAGCAGCTTAGAAACTAGCGGGATCTACGAGCAGTACTTC. Protein sequence: CASSLETSGIYEQYF.

This clone was observed a few times. The J gene is TRBJ1-1, the V gene TRBV28; tentatively, D is TRBD1 (6 bases). CDR1 and CDR2 from the germline V gene are MDHEN and SYDVKM. There are 15 residues in the CDR3. Deletions cut 7 bases from V and 3 bases from J, with 18 bases between. CDR3 coding DNA: TGTGCCAGCACCTTAGGGGGGGCCACGCACACTGAAGCTTTCTTT. This codes for CASTLGGATHTEAFF.

The chain has TRBV29-1 and TRBJ1-2; D is undetermined. Trimming left V 1 base short and J 5 bases short, with 14 bases between. There are 14 residues in the CDR3. Germline CDR1 SQVTM, CDR2 ANQGSEA. CDR3 sequence: CSVEAGVSRYGYTF. The CDR3 DNA sequence: TGCAGCGTTGAAGCGGGTGTATCGAGGTATGGCTACACCTTC.